A single sample is the source of the 21 T cell receptor beta chains below, sequenced in a study of blood T cell repertoires in COVID-19. Data came from immunoSEQ multiplex PCR; TCRdb stores just in-frame clones and leaves some out. Among roughly 520,000 clones, approximately 87% were seen once, and the ten largest hold approximately 2%. The sequenced sample was PBMCs or T cells enriched from blood (not recorded which). The receptor set was obtained from a middle-aged woman who had recovered from COVID-19.

The genes are TRBV5-1 and TRBJ1-4; D unresolved. This CDR3 has 13 amino acids. CDR1 SGHRS and CDR2 YFSETQ come from the germline V gene. The V end lost 6 bases, the J end lost 3 bases, and 9 bases lay between the germline ends. CDR3 DNA: TGCGCCAGCACGGCGGGTCCTAATGAAAAACTGTTTTTT. It codes for CASTAGPNEKLFF.

The chain carries TRBV25-1 and TRBJ2-7; the D is unclear. Deletions cut 3 bases from V and 2 bases from J, with 11 bases between. The CDR3 extends over 14 amino acids. The germline V gene has CDR1 MGHDK and CDR2 SYGVNS. The chain's CDR3 is CASSEGLPTYEQYF. As DNA, the CDR3 is TGTGCCAGCAGTGAGGGCCTACCAACCTACGAGCAGTACTTC.

The chain joins TRBV4-3 to TRBJ1-5; the match to TRBD1 covers 8 bases. The CDR3 is 14 residues long. After removal of 4 bases from V and 4 bases from J, the junction contained 3 bases not matched to a gene. In germline, CDR1 is LGHNA, CDR2 YSLEER. The CDR3 here is CASSLRQGNQPQHF. The CDR3 nucleotides read TGCGCCAGCAGCCTAAGACAGGGGAATCAGCCCCAGCATTTT.

The chain recombines TRBV6-6 with TRBJ1-1, with 10 positions matching TRBD1. Germline CDR1 and CDR2: MNHNY and SVGAGI (reference sequence). CDR3 length: 13 residues. J gave up 8 bases and V 6 bases, and 6 bases lay outside the gene matches. CDR3 in DNA: TGTGCCAGCAGGGACCCGGGACAGGGGGAAGCTTTCTTT. It yields the protein CASRDPGQGEAFF.

This chain connects TRBV5-1 to TRBJ2-2, with a tentative D call TRBD2 (5 bases). The CDR3 is made up of 16 amino acids. V lost 0 bases, J lost 4 bases, and 13 bases lay in between. Germline-derived CDR1 and CDR2 are SGHRS and YFSETQ. This CDR3 is CASSLEAASGTGELFF. CDR3 nucleotide sequence: TGCGCCAGCAGCTTGGAAGCGGCCTCAGGCACCGGGGAGCTGTTTTTT.

The chain couples TRBV20-1 to TRBJ2-7; a weak D match, TRBD2 (5 bases). Germline loops: CDR1 DFQATT, CDR2 SNEGSKA (reference sequence). CDR3 length equals 11 residues. V dropped 6 bases and J dropped 1 base, with 7 bases sitting between them. The CDR3 here is CSAIASYEQYF. The CDR3 DNA sequence: TGCAGTGCAATAGCGTCCTACGAGCAGTACTTC.

This clone is a singleton in its sample. The CDR3 region has the DNA TGTGCCAGCAGCGCCTCCGGGACAGGGTTATCCGAGCAGTACTTC. Translated: CASSASGTGLSEQYF. This sequence joins TRBV9 and TRBJ2-7, with TRBD1 identical over 9 bases. V was clipped by 3 bases and J by 6 bases; unmatched bases: 10. Per germline, CDR1 SGDLS and CDR2 YYNGEE. This CDR3 has 15 residues.

The chain uses TRBV10-3 and TRBJ2-5; 7 bases match TRBD1. In germline, CDR1 is ENHRY, CDR2 SYGVKD. The length of the CDR3 is 15 residues. V lost 10 bases to trimming and J lost 5 bases; unmatched junction nucleotides: 16. This chain's CDR3 is CASCRDSLPGETQYF. As DNA, the CDR3 is TGTGCCAGCTGCCGGGACAGCCTACCCGGGGAGACCCAGTACTTC.

The gene calls are TRBV27 and TRBJ2-1; D possibly corresponds to TRBD2 (6 bases). Between the trimmed V and J ends, which lost 6 bases and 4 bases, there was a span of 13 bases. CDR1 and CDR2 from the germline V gene are MNHEY and SMNVEV (reference sequence). The CDR3 is 14 amino acids. CDR3 residues: CASRTVAGYNEQFF. The CDR3 DNA reads TGTGCCAGCAGGACGGTCGCGGGGTACAATGAGCAGTTCTTC.

This chain links TRBV13 with TRBJ1-1; 10 bases align to TRBD1. The trim removed 3 bases at V and 11 bases at J, leaving 9 bases unmatched. CDR1 is PRHDT and CDR2 is FYEKMQ in the germline V gene (reference sequence). The length of the CDR3 is 14 residues. In DNA, the CDR3 is TGTGCCAGCAGCTTGGGGACAGGGGTGGGTTTTGCTTTCTTT. It translates to CASSLGTGVGFAFF.

This clone occurred once. The chain joins TRBV11-3 to TRBJ2-7; possibly TRBD1 for D (6 bases). V lost 5 bases and J 3 bases, leaving 17 bases between the germline ends. CDR3 length: 15 residues. CDR1 SGHNT and CDR2 YENEEA come from the germline V gene. The CDR3 nucleotides read TGTGCCAGCAGCCAGCCTACGACAGGCTTCTACGAGCAGTACTTC. Translation: CASSQPTTGFYEQYF.

This chain connects TRBV9 to TRBJ1-2; D is unclear. V lost 5 bases, J lost 2 bases, and 10 bases lay in between. This CDR3 is 13 amino acids long. Germline-derived CDR1 and CDR2 are SGDLS and YYNGEE. CDR3: CASSGDGNYGYTF. The DNA for the CDR3 is TGTGCCAGCAGTGGCGACGGGAACTATGGCTACACCTTC. Using reference TRBV9 and TRBJ1-2 for the parts outside the CDR3, the full variable domain is DSGVTQTPKHLITATGQRVTLRCSPRSGDLSVYWYQQSLDQGLQFLIQYYNGEERAKGNILERFSAQQFPDLHSELNLSSLELGDSALYFCASSGDGNYGYTFGSGTRLTVV.

The chain recombines TRBV29-1 with TRBJ2-3; D may be TRBD1 (5 bases). Germline V gene data show CDR1 as SQVTM and CDR2 as ANQGSEA. CDR3 length equals 14 residues. V was trimmed by 8 bases and J by 2 bases, leaving 17 bases between them. Here the CDR3 reads CSPLPWGSTDTQYF. Here the CDR3 DNA reads TGCAGCCCTCTTCCATGGGGCTCCACAGATACGCAGTATTTT.

The V and J genes are TRBV5-4 and TRBJ2-1; 8 bases map to TRBD2. CDR3 length: 15 amino acids. Germline CDR1 SGHNT, CDR2 YYREEE (reference sequence). J lost 6 bases, V lost 1 base, and 6 bases had no gene match. CDR3 protein: CASSLIGRAFNEQFF. CDR3 DNA sequence: TGTGCCAGCAGCTTGATCGGGAGGGCCTTCAATGAGCAGTTCTTC.

The rearrangement joins TRBV5-8 to TRBJ2-2, with D perhaps matching TRBD1 (6 bases). V lost 0 bases, J lost 2 bases, and 8 bases lay in between. Germline CDR1 is SGHTS and CDR2 is YDEGEE. There are 15 residues in the CDR3. The CDR3 sequence: CASSLGQVNTGELFF. The CDR3 coding sequence is TGTGCCAGCAGCTTGGGACAGGTCAACACCGGGGAGCTGTTTTTT.

The J gene is TRBJ2-3, the V gene TRBV5-8; no clear D. Deletions cut 0 bases from V and 0 bases from J, with 8 bases between. The length of the CDR3 is 15 residues. Germline assignment: CDR1 SGHTS and CDR2 YDEGEE. The CDR3 sequence is CASSLGRMSTDTQYF. The CDR3 DNA is TGTGCCAGCAGCTTGGGGCGGATGAGCACAGATACGCAGTATTTT.

This chain links TRBV11-2 with TRBJ1-2, with a weak D call TRBD1 (6 bases). Trimming stripped 4 bases from V and 6 bases from J, with 15 bases between. Germline V lookup: CDR1 SGHAT, CDR2 FQNNGV. This CDR3 has 14 residues. The CDR3 bases are TGTGCCAGCAGCTCAACAGGGTTCCTTGATGGCTACACCTTC. Translation gives CASSSTGFLDGYTF.

The CDR3 coding sequence is TGTGCCAGCAGCTTGGGACAGGGGGCAAACGCCTATGGCTACACCTTC. Translation gives CASSLGQGANAYGYTF. V is TRBV11-2 and J is TRBJ1-2, with TRBD1 identical over 12 bases. Germline trimming cut 3 bases from V and 4 bases from J; bases unmatched to any gene: 6. The germline V gene encodes CDR1 SGHAT and CDR2 FQNNGV. There are 16 residues in the CDR3.

This chain uses TRBV7-2 with TRBJ2-3; a weak D match, TRBD2 (7 bases). Deletions cut 5 bases from V and 4 bases from J, with 19 bases between. This CDR3 contains 16 residues. Germline V gene data show CDR1 as SGHTA and CDR2 as FQGNSA. CDR3 amino acids: CASSRGGGERSDTQYF. CDR3 DNA: TGTGCCAGCAGCAGAGGGGGGGGAGAGAGGTCAGATACGCAGTATTTT.

The chain uses TRBV7-8 and TRBJ2-2; no firm D call. Trimming stripped 2 bases from V and 0 bases from J, with 7 bases between. CDR3 length: 15 amino acids. Germline-derived CDR1 and CDR2 are SGHVS and FQNEAQ. DNA for the CDR3: TGTGCCAGCAGCTTAAAGTTAGCGAACACCGGGGAGCTGTTTTTT. This translates into CASSLKLANTGELFF.

The gene calls are TRBV7-2 and TRBJ2-7; 11 nucleotides match TRBD2. This CDR3 is built from 15 residues. CDR1 is SGHTA and CDR2 is FQGNSA in the germline V gene. J was trimmed by 3 bases and V by 5 bases; bases with no gene match: 6. The CDR3 region is CASSPRLAGSYEQYF. The CDR3 nucleotides are TGTGCCAGCAGCCCTAGACTAGCGGGAAGCTACGAGCAGTACTTC.